This is a list of T cell receptor beta chains from one sample in a study of blood T cell repertoires in COVID-19. TCRdb keeps only in-frame clones here, not all; method: immunoSEQ multiplex PCR. The profile shows 250,000 to 350,000 clones, 89% of them singletons. The sample comprised peripheral blood. The receptors derive from a woman aged 35 to 49 who had recovered from COVID-19. The CDR3 runs from the conserved cysteine through the conserved F or W. A D gene is named only where the DNA matches it firmly. Rows give clone size only sometimes, using once, few, many, or a class for an expanded clone.

TRBJ2-5	14	TRBD2	NA	TRBV11-2	CASSPPGGMETQYF	TGTGCCAGCAGCCCCCCCGGGGGGATGGAGACCCAGTACTTC
TRBJ1-2	15	NA	NA	TRBV6-5	CASSWGRSSSGGYTF	TGTGCCAGCAGTTGGGGCAGATCATCCTCGGGTGGCTACACCTTC
TRBJ2-5	13	NA	NA	TRBV4-2	CASSQPGEETQYF	TGTGCCAGCAGCCAACCGGGAGAAGAGACCCAGTACTTC
TRBJ2-7	12	NA	NA	TRBV6-5	CASGSTAYEQYF	TGTGCCAGCGGCTCGACAGCCTACGAGCAGTACTTC
TRBJ1-4	15	NA	NA	TRBV27	CASSDSGGQYEKLFF	TGTGCCAGCAGCGACTCGGGGGGGCAATATGAAAAACTGTTTTTT
TRBJ2-5	15	TRBD1	NA	TRBV2	CASSGDRAFQETQYF	TGTGCCAGCAGTGGCGACAGGGCATTCCAAGAGACCCAGTACTTC
TRBJ2-7	12	NA	NA	TRBV6-1	CASSEGPYEQYF	TGTGCCAGCAGTGAGGGCCCCTACGAGCAGTACTTC
TRBJ2-5	15	TRBD2	NA	TRBV7-3	CASSPRAGETETQYF	TGTGCCAGCAGCCCGCGGGCGGGAGAGACGGAGACCCAGTACTTC
TRBJ2-4	14	NA	NA	TRBV7-9	CASSFPGAKNIQYF	TGTGCCAGCAGCTTCCCCGGGGCCAAAAACATTCAGTACTTC
TRBJ2-2	13	TRBD2	NA	TRBV27	CASSYTGGGELFF	TGTGCCAGCAGTTACACGGGGGGAGGGGAGCTGTTTTTT
TRBJ1-2	12	NA	once	TRBV30	CAWRQGGGGYTF	TGTGCCTGGCGACAAGGGGGGGGCGGCTACACCTTC
TRBJ1-6	13	NA	few	TRBV30	CAWSVQQGSPLHF	TGTGCCTGGAGTGTACAACAGGGTTCACCCCTCCACTTT
TRBJ2-1	13	NA	NA	TRBV10-3	CAISEVGVDEQFF	TGTGCCATCTCAGAGGTGGGAGTTGACGAGCAGTTCTTC
TRBJ1-6	16	TRBD1	NA	TRBV7-2	CASSLAGGGGGSPLHF	TGTGCCAGCAGCTTAGCGGGCGGAGGGGGCGGATCACCCCTCCACTTT
TRBJ2-2	13	NA	NA	TRBV27	CASSLRGFGELFF	TGTGCCAGCAGTTTAAGGGGCTTCGGGGAGCTGTTTTTT
TRBJ2-2	14	NA	NA	TRBV5-1	CASTSWGQGNELFF	TGCGCCAGCACCTCCTGGGGCCAGGGAAACGAGCTGTTTTTT
TRBJ2-1	13	NA	NA	TRBV2	CASSRISYNEQFF	TGTGCCAGCTCGCGGATATCCTACAATGAGCAGTTCTTC
TRBJ2-2	15	TRBD2	NA	TRBV30	CAWSPSGSLGGELFF	TGTGCCTGGAGCCCTAGCGGGAGTTTGGGCGGGGAGCTGTTTTTT
TRBJ2-6	17	NA	NA	TRBV5-1	CASSLISPGSGANVLTF	TGCGCCAGCAGCTTGATTTCTCCAGGGTCTGGGGCCAACGTCCTGACTTTC
TRBJ1-1	19	TRBD1	NA	TRBV4-2	CASSQDTGQGSLMNTEAFF	TGTGCCAGCAGCCAAGACACGGGACAGGGGAGCCTCATGAACACTGAAGCTTTCTTT
TRBJ2-1	13	TRBD1	NA	TRBV29-1	CSVVETGGIEQFF	TGCAGCGTTGTTGAGACAGGGGGTATTGAGCAGTTCTTC
TRBJ2-3	17	NA	NA	TRBV19	CASGGFSGSYATDTQYF	TGTGCCAGTGGGGGGTTTAGTGGGAGTTATGCCACAGATACGCAGTATTTT
TRBJ2-7	13	TRBD2	NA	TRBV3-1/TRBV3-2	CATRYSGNYEQYF	TGTGCCACGAGGTATAGCGGGAACTACGAGCAGTACTTC
TRBJ1-2	17	NA	NA	TRBV5-1	CASSPGGQFPGVGGYTF	TGCGCCAGCAGCCCCGGAGGGCAGTTCCCGGGCGTCGGTGGCTACACCTTC
TRBJ1-2	16	TRBD1	once	TRBV18	CASSPQGALSNYGYTF	TGTGCCAGCTCACCACAGGGGGCGCTTAGTAACTATGGCTACACCTTC
TRBJ2-7	14	NA	NA	TRBV11-1	CASSYGTQPYEQYF	TGTGCCAGCAGCTACGGGACTCAGCCCTACGAGCAGTACTTC
TRBJ1-6	15	TRBD1	once	TRBV9	CASSPGQGLGSPLHF	TGTGCCAGCAGCCCCGGACAGGGATTAGGCTCACCCCTCCACTTT
TRBJ2-1	16	TRBD2	NA	TRBV27	CASRHSGEHYYNEQFF	TGTGCCAGCCGACATAGCGGGGAACATTATTACAATGAGCAGTTCTTC
TRBJ2-7	18	TRBD2	NA	TRBV7-9	CASTLSMGGRLTSYEQYF	TGTGCCAGCACCCTTAGTATGGGCGGGAGGTTAACATCCTACGAGCAGTACTTC
TRBJ1-1	15	NA	NA	TRBV5-6	CASSLRGGGTTEAFF	TGTGCCAGCAGCTTGCGAGGGGGGGGAACCACTGAAGCTTTCTTT
TRBJ2-5	15	NA	NA	TRBV5-4	CASSSLGVGRETQYF	TGTGCCAGCAGCTCCCTCGGGGTAGGTCGGGAGACCCAGTACTTC
TRBJ2-7	18	TRBD2	NA	TRBV4-2	CASSQGTLLAGGSYEQYF	TGTGCCAGCAGCCAAGGGACCCTACTAGCGGGAGGTTCCTACGAGCAGTACTTC
TRBJ2-2	14	NA	once	TRBV24-1	CATSGGTATGELFF	TGTGCCACCAGTGGCGGGACAGCCACCGGGGAGCTGTTTTTT
TRBJ2-1	15	TRBD1	NA	TRBV7-9	CASSSPTDRGNEQFF	TGTGCCAGCAGCTCCCCGACAGACAGGGGCAATGAGCAGTTCTTC
TRBJ1-3	14	TRBD1	NA	TRBV19	CASTQRQGPNTIYF	TGTGCCAGTACCCAGAGACAGGGGCCAAACACCATATATTTT
TRBJ1-1	14	NA	NA	TRBV29-1	CSVAQGQVDTEAFF	TGCAGCGTTGCCCAGGGCCAGGTGGACACTGAAGCTTTCTTT
TRBJ1-2	13	NA	NA	TRBV5-4	CASSLADNYGYTF	TGTGCCAGCAGCTTGGCAGATAACTATGGCTACACCTTC
TRBJ2-7	11	TRBD1	NA	TRBV6-1	CASSEGTGQYF	TGTGCCAGCAGTGAAGGGACAGGGCAGTACTTC
TRBJ1-1	15	NA	NA	TRBV10-3	CAISESATGGSEAFF	TGTGCCATCAGTGAGTCGGCGACCGGGGGATCTGAAGCTTTCTTT
TRBJ2-7	15	TRBD2	NA	TRBV3-1/TRBV3-2	CASSQLAGLVYEQYF	TGTGCCAGCAGCCAATTAGCGGGACTTGTCTACGAGCAGTACTTC
TRBJ1-2	13	TRBD1	NA	TRBV19	CASSPGQIYGYTF	TGTGCCAGTAGTCCGGGACAGATCTATGGCTACACCTTC
TRBJ2-1	15	NA	NA	TRBV9	CASSVDPSSYNEQFF	TGTGCCAGCAGCGTAGACCCCAGCTCCTACAATGAGCAGTTCTTC
TRBJ2-1	15	NA	NA	TRBV6-1	CASSEDVAILNEQFF	TGTGCCAGCAGTGAAGATGTAGCGATTTTGAATGAGCAGTTCTTC
TRBJ2-3	17	TRBD2	few	TRBV3-1/TRBV3-2	CASSQSLAVSLGYTQYF	TGTGCCAGCAGCCAGTCCCTAGCGGTCTCACTTGGCTATACGCAGTATTTT
TRBJ1-2	15	NA	NA	TRBV19	CASSFNPQGWNGYTF	TGTGCCAGTAGTTTCAATCCTCAGGGGTGGAATGGCTACACCTTC
TRBJ2-5	14	NA	NA	TRBV2	CASIRVPSSETQYF	TGTGCCAGCATTAGGGTCCCTAGCTCGGAGACCCAGTACTTC
TRBJ1-1	13	NA	many	TRBV19	CASSPATGREAFF	TGTGCCAGTAGCCCCGCGACAGGAAGAGAAGCTTTCTTT
TRBJ2-7	13	NA	NA	TRBV3-1/TRBV3-2	CASSPSGVYEQYF	TGTGCCAGCAGCCCGAGCGGAGTCTACGAGCAGTACTTC
TRBJ2-7	17	TRBD2	NA	TRBV9	CASSVGPSGRMAYEQYF	TGTGCCAGCAGCGTAGGGCCTAGCGGGAGGATGGCCTACGAGCAGTACTTC
TRBJ1-2	14	TRBD1	NA	TRBV11-1	CASSPRQGMSGYTF	TGTGCCAGCAGCCCGCGACAGGGAATGAGCGGCTACACCTTC
TRBJ2-7	12	NA	NA	TRBV27	CASSYRGYEQYF	TGTGCCAGCAGTTATCGCGGCTACGAGCAGTACTTC
TRBJ2-7	15	NA	many	TRBV5-4	CASSSHAGLSDEQYF	TGTGCCAGCAGCTCCCACGCGGGGCTTTCGGACGAGCAGTACTTC
TRBJ1-1	17	NA	NA	TRBV19	CASSIGRARNWNTEAFF	TGTGCCAGTAGTATAGGCAGGGCAAGAAACTGGAACACTGAAGCTTTCTTT
TRBJ2-2	16	NA	few	TRBV4-2	CASSQEAGVLTGELFF	TGTGCCAGCAGCCAAGAGGCAGGGGTGTTGACCGGGGAGCTGTTTTTT
TRBJ1-5	15	NA	few	TRBV28	CASTFQGLGNQPQHF	TGTGCCAGCACTTTCCAGGGGTTGGGCAATCAGCCCCAGCATTTT
TRBJ2-2	17	TRBD2	NA	TRBV19	CASSIDLRASGTGELFF	TGTGCCAGTAGTATAGATCTAAGGGCTAGCGGGACCGGGGAGCTGTTTTTT
TRBJ1-1	14	NA	few	TRBV18	CASSPVEVNTEAFF	TGTGCCAGCTCACCGGTTGAGGTGAACACTGAAGCTTTCTTT
TRBJ2-5	16	TRBD1	NA	TRBV7-2	CASSHRDRGRGETQYF	TGTGCCAGCAGTCACCGGGACAGGGGGCGCGGGGAGACCCAGTACTTC
TRBJ1-1	16	TRBD1	NA	TRBV24-1	CATRGGSGQGASEAFF	TGTGCCACCAGGGGGGGCTCGGGACAGGGGGCATCTGAAGCTTTCTTT